This T cell receptor (beta chain) came from a study of OX40 agonist ivuxolimab in advanced cancers. The method was immunoSEQ multiplex PCR; TCRdb's version includes in-frame clones alone and lacks a portion of them. The sample lists roughly 46,000 clones, around nine tenths occurring once. The sequencing used CD4+ or CD8+ T cells sorted from blood, collected in a trial of the OX40 agonist ivuxolimab. The receptor comes from an adult with an advanced solid tumor such as melanoma, head and neck, liver or kidney cancer.

The CDR3 is CASMAVSYEKLFF. CDR3 sequence (DNA): TGTGCCAGCATGGCAGTCTCGTATGAAAAACTGTTTTTT. This chain connects TRBV6-1 to TRBJ1-4, with unresolved D. V shed 7 bases and J shed 6 bases, with 12 bases lying between them. This CDR3 contains 13 residues. CDR1 is MNHNS, CDR2 SASEGT, per germline.